This paragraph reports one TCR beta chain. Its target is not known. This specimen comes from a study of T-cell memory formation after mild COVID-19. Study context: Each donor largely had its own TCR clusters. The study's findings and limits: Pre-infection memory already had some responding clones, implying cross-reactive memory joined. Contracting clones from day 15 to 85 showed balanced CD4/CD8; later expanders favored CD4+.

The authors produced TCR alpha and TCR beta cDNA libraries with sample barcodes and UMIs by 5'RACE using constant-segment primers. TCRdb recomputed calls from the 5' RACE reads with MiXCR, one row per CDR3 protein. In the table there are 380,000 or so distinct CDR3 sequences, over 13% of which are singletons. The CDR3 is 15 amino acids. Per germline, CDR1 MNHEY and CDR2 SVGAGI. Trimming pared 2 bases from V and 1 base from J, leaving 11 bases between. The source is a man younger than 35 who had mild COVID-19 (a few samples of this study predate the infection). Cell type and time point are not known. This chain uses TRBV6-5 with TRBJ2-5; no clear D gene. Sequences were obtained from PBMCs or a T cell subset sorted from them (not recorded which). CDR3 amino acids: CASSYVAAPQETQYF. CDR3 coding DNA: TGTGCCAGCAGTTACGTGGCAGCGCCCCAAGAGACCCAGTACTTC.